These T cell receptor beta chains were read from a single sample in a study of CD8 T cells in Susac syndrome. TCRdb reprocessed the immunoSEQ multiplex PCR reads with MiXCR, giving one entry per CDR3 protein. The table includes 330,000 or so distinct CDR3 sequences, approximately 89% detected once. The sequencing sample was made of CD8+ T cells from PBMCs. The receptors originated from a human donor with multiple sclerosis. The CDR3 runs from the conserved cysteine through the conserved F or W. Each record gives: clone size, V gene, D gene, J gene, CDR3 protein, CDR3 DNA. D genes are given only for firm matches. Size is stated for part of the rows, as once, few or many counts, or as a class when the clone is expanded.

-,TRBV7-9,TRBD2,TRBJ2-2,CASSAGLATTGELFF,TGTGCCAGCAGCGCGGGACTAGCGACTACCGGGGAGCTGTTTTTT
-,TRBV27,TRBD1,TRBJ2-5,CASALTGTGGETQYF,TGTGCCAGCGCCCTTACCGGGACAGGGGGCGAGACCCAGTACTTC
once,TRBV27,-,TRBJ2-5,CASSLWGPRQEGETQYF,TGTGCCAGCAGTTTATGGGGCCCTCGGCAGGAGGGCGAGACCCAGTACTTC
-,TRBV20-1,-,TRBJ2-3,CSAPLSPRPGAGADTQYF,TGCAGTGCCCCCCTATCCCCACGTCCGGGGGCAGGGGCAGATACGCAGTATTTT
-,TRBV20-1,-,TRBJ2-5,CSARIIWEETQYF,TGCAGTGCTAGAATAATCTGGGAAGAGACCCAGTACTTC
-,TRBV13,-,TRBJ2-1,CVSSLGLSHEQFF,TGTGTCAGCAGCTTAGGCCTAAGCCATGAGCAGTTCTTC
few,TRBV5-6,-,TRBJ2-5,CASSLWAPQETQYF,TGTGCCAGCAGCTTGTGGGCTCCCCAAGAGACCCAGTACTTC
once,TRBV21-1,-,TRBJ2-5,CASNLPTGRVQETQYF,TGTGCCAGCAACCTCCCCACAGGGCGCGTTCAAGAGACCCAGTACTTC
-,TRBV9,-,TRBJ2-3,CASSVDDSEIDTQYF,TGTGCCAGCAGCGTCGACGACTCAGAGATAGATACGCAGTATTTT
-,TRBV27,-,TRBJ2-7,CASSGTFGEDQYF,TGTGCCAGCAGCGGGACTTTCGGGGAGGACCAGTACTTC
-,TRBV11-2,-,TRBJ2-6,CASSLASSGANVLTF,TGTGCCAGCAGCCTAGCTAGCTCTGGGGCCAACGTCCTGACTTTC
once,TRBV5-4,-,TRBJ2-3,CASSAGLLPTDTQYF,TGTGCCAGCAGCGCGGGCCTTCTCCCCACAGATACGCAGTATTTT
-,TRBV7-8,-,TRBJ2-7,CASTLGRSKNEQYF,TGTGCCAGCACCTTGGGCAGGTCTAAGAACGAGCAGTACTTC
-,TRBV7-3,-,TRBJ2-2,CASSLYPGTNTGELFF,TGTGCCAGCAGCTTATACCCGGGAACGAACACCGGGGAGCTGTTTTTT
-,TRBV2,-,TRBJ2-3,CASSEPENTQYF,TGTGCCAGCAGTGAACCGGAGAATACGCAGTATTTT
-,TRBV20-1,TRBD2,TRBJ2-3,CSARTSGGAWGPDTQYF,TGCAGTGCTAGGACTAGCGGGGGAGCATGGGGACCAGATACGCAGTATTTT
-,TRBV30,TRBD2,TRBJ2-1,CAWYLGGGPNEQFF,TGTGCCTGGTACTTAGGCGGGGGGCCTAATGAGCAGTTCTTC
-,TRBV5-1,TRBD1,TRBJ1-6,CASRAGTGDSPLHF,TGCGCCAGCAGGGCCGGGACAGGGGATTCACCCCTCCACTTT
-,TRBV9,-,TRBJ2-7,CASSGPEVYEQYF,TGTGCCAGCAGCGGCCCAGAGGTCTACGAGCAGTACTTC
-,TRBV12-5,-,TRBJ2-5,CASGFERETQYF,TGTGCTAGTGGTTTTGAGCGGGAGACCCAGTACTTC
-,TRBV27,TRBD1,TRBJ1-3,CASSSGTGIHPSSGNTIYF,TGTGCCAGCAGTTCAGGGACAGGGATACACCCGAGCTCTGGAAACACCATATATTTT
once,TRBV3-1,-,TRBJ1-6,CASSQDSFSYSPLHF,TGTGCCAGCAGCCAAGATTCCTTTTCGTATTCACCCCTCCACTTT
-,TRBV11-2,-,TRBJ2-7,CASSDLALLGGEQYF,TGTGCCAGCAGCGATCTAGCGCTACTAGGGGGGGAGCAGTACTTC
few,TRBV12-3/TRBV12-4,TRBD1,TRBJ2-7,CASRGTGGYEQYF,TGTGCCAGCAGAGGGACAGGGGGTTACGAGCAGTACTTC
-,TRBV4-1,-,TRBJ2-1,CASSQELLNEQFF,TGCGCCAGCAGCCAAGAACTCCTAAATGAGCAGTTCTTC
-,TRBV12-3/TRBV12-4,-,TRBJ2-7,CASSSNIGPLGYVEQYF,TGTGCCAGCAGTTCCAACATCGGGCCCCTAGGGTACGTGGAGCAGTACTTC
-,TRBV30,-,TRBJ1-1,CAWGYTMNTEAFF,TGTGCCTGGGGGTACACAATGAACACTGAAGCTTTCTTT
-,TRBV5-4,-,TRBJ1-3,CASSLEGTGNTIYF,TGTGCCAGCAGCTTGGAAGGGACTGGAAACACCATATATTTT
once,TRBV2,-,TRBJ2-7,CASSLNTPYEQYF,TGTGCCAGCAGTCTAAATACCCCCTACGAGCAGTACTTC
-,TRBV6-2/TRBV6-3,TRBD1,TRBJ1-5,CASSKPGQGQPQHF,TGTGCCAGCAGTAAACCGGGACAGGGCCAGCCCCAGCATTTT
-,TRBV5-6,-,TRBJ2-7,CASSLSSSVYRYEQYF,TGTGCCAGCAGCTTGTCCTCGTCGGTATATCGTTACGAGCAGTACTTC
-,TRBV7-9,-,TRBJ2-7,CASSLPVAGVYEQYF,TGTGCCAGCAGCTTACCTGTCGCAGGGGTCTACGAGCAGTACTTC
-,TRBV6-5,-,TRBJ1-1,CASSYSPGAPMNTEAFF,TGTGCCAGCAGTTACTCACCGGGGGCCCCGATGAACACTGAAGCTTTCTTT
-,TRBV4-1,-,TRBJ2-7,CASSQSSGGGYEQYF,TGCGCCAGCAGCCAAAGTTCCGGAGGGGGCTACGAGCAGTACTTC
-,TRBV7-9,-,TRBJ2-1,CASSFQHQSGQFF,TGTGCCAGCAGCTTTCAGCATCAATCGGGGCAGTTCTTC
-,TRBV3-1,-,TRBJ2-1,CASGWAGNEQFF,TGTGCCAGCGGGTGGGCCGGCAATGAGCAGTTCTTC
-,TRBV29-1,TRBD1,TRBJ2-7,CSVTGDEQYF,TGCAGCGTGACAGGGGACGAGCAGTACTTC
-,TRBV30,-,TRBJ2-1,CAWRLADFNEQFF,TGTGCCTGGAGACTAGCAGATTTCAATGAGCAGTTCTTC
once,TRBV30,TRBD1,TRBJ1-6,CAWSGQGHSSPLHF,TGTGCCTGGAGTGGACAGGGGCATAGTTCACCCCTCCACTTT
-,TRBV4-1,-,TRBJ1-1,CASSRVPMSGNTEAFF,TGCGCCAGCAGCCGAGTTCCAATGAGCGGGAACACTGAAGCTTTCTTT
-,TRBV30,TRBD1,TRBJ1-2,CAWRDRSFNYGYTF,TGTGCCTGGCGGGACAGGTCGTTTAACTATGGCTACACCTTC
-,TRBV7-9,-,TRBJ1-2,CASSLQDSLLEGYTF,TGTGCCAGCAGCTTACAGGATTCCTTGCTGGAGGGCTACACCTTC
-,TRBV9,-,TRBJ2-1,CASSAHPGRVYNEQFF,TGTGCCAGCAGCGCCCACCCGGGACGGGTGTACAATGAGCAGTTCTTC